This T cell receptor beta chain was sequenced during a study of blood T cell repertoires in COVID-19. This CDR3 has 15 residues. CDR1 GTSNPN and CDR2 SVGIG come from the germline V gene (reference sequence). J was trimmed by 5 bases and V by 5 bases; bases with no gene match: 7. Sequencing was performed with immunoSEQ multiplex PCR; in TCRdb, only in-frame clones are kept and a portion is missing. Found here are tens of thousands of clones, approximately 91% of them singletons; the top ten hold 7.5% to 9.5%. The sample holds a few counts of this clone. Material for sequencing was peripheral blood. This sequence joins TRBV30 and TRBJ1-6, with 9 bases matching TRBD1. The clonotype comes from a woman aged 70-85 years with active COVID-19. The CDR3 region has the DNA TGTGCCTGGCAGGGACAGGGCCTGAATAATTCACCCCTCCACTTT. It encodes CAWQGQGLNNSPLHF.